The 2 T cell receptor beta chains presented below share a single source sample, sequenced in a study of blood T cell repertoires in COVID-19. Measured with immunoSEQ multiplex PCR; TCRdb has only the in-frame clones, and not every one. The sample shows over 200,000 clones, around 80% of them seen only once. The sequenced material came from peripheral blood. Receptors were obtained from a human donor in a cohort sampled during active COVID-19.

The chain employs TRBV2 and TRBJ2-7; tentatively, D is TRBD1 (6 bases). CDR1 is SNHLY and CDR2 is FYNNEI in the germline V gene. The germline V and J ends were trimmed by 6 bases and 0 bases, with 12 bases remaining between them. There are 14 residues in the CDR3. The CDR3 loop is CASSPGQYSYEQYF. For the CDR3, the DNA is TGTGCCAGCAGCCCGGGACAATACTCCTACGAGCAGTACTTC. Complete variable domain (other parts from reference TRBV2 and TRBJ2-7): EPEVTQTPSHQVTQMGQEVILRCVPISNHLYFYWYRQILGQKVEFLVSFYNNEISEKSEIFDDQFSVERPDGSNFTLKIRSTKLEDSAMYFCASSPGQYSYEQYFGPGTRLTVT.

As DNA, the CDR3 is TGTGCCTCGCATCGGGACAGCCACTACGAGCAGTACTTC. Translated, it gives CASHRDSHYEQYF. V usage is TRBV10-3 and J usage is TRBJ2-7; 7 nucleotides agree with TRBD1. Germline CDR1 is ENHRY and CDR2 is SYGVKD. The junction had 10 bases not matched to a gene; V was cut back by 11 bases and J by 3 bases. This CDR3 contains 13 residues.